Below are 10 T cell receptor beta chains sequenced from a single sample in a study of Ad26.COV2.S vaccination and SARS-CoV-2 variants. Treatment defined: around 19 received Ad26.COV2.S at low or high dose, single or two shots; about 5 received placebo; per-sample allocation not given. Samples analyzed were those drawn on day 63 after the first vaccine or placebo injection. TCRdb keeps only in-frame clones here, not all; method: immunoSEQ multiplex PCR. The table lists around 350,000 clones, approximately 81% of them singletons. Sequenced material: peripheral blood, taken in a trial of Ad26.COV2.S vaccine versus placebo. The receptor set was obtained from a person aged 18-60 years who received the Ad26.COV2.S COVID-19 vaccine or a placebo.

This chain links TRBV11-2 with TRBJ1-2; no clear D gene. V shed 5 bases and J shed 6 bases, with 10 bases lying between them. CDR3 size: 12 residues. The germline V gene has CDR1 SGHAT and CDR2 FQNNGV. The CDR3 sequence is CASSPRRNGYTF. For the CDR3, the DNA is TGTGCCAGCAGCCCCAGGAGGAATGGCTACACCTTC. The full variable domain, completed using reference TRBV11-2 and TRBJ1-2, is EAGVAQSPRYKIIEKRQSVAFWCNPISGHATLYWYQQILGQGPKLLIQFQNNGVVDDSQLPKDRFSAERLKGVDSTLKIQPAKLEDSAVYLCASSPRRNGYTFGSGTRLTVV.

The chain joins TRBV5-4 to TRBJ1-2; 9 bases are shared with TRBD1. CDR1 is SGHNT and CDR2 is YYREEE in the germline V gene (reference sequence). This CDR3 has 15 residues. V shed 3 bases, J shed 2 bases, and the junction held 5 bases outside the gene matches. CDR3 sequence: CASSSVDRGNYGYTF. CDR3 nucleotides: TGTGCCAGCAGCTCCGTGGACAGGGGAAACTATGGCTACACCTTC.

The CDR3, as DNA: TGCGCCAGCACAGTCGGACAGGCCTACGAGCAGTACTTC. Encoded protein: CASTVGQAYEQYF. The chain joins TRBV5-1 to TRBJ2-7; 7 nucleotides match TRBD1. This CDR3 contains 13 residues. Unmatched junction bases numbered 5, after V lost 6 bases and J lost 2 bases. Germline V lookup: CDR1 SGHRS, CDR2 YFSETQ.

The chain is built from TRBV25-1 and TRBJ2-7; TRBD1 might be the D (8 bases). The length of the CDR3 is 14 residues. Trimming stripped 6 bases from V and 7 bases from J, with 19 bases between. Per the germline V gene, CDR1 is MGHDK and CDR2 is SYGVNS. The CDR3 DNA reads as TGTGCCAGCAGCGGTGACAGGGGAGGGTGGGAGCAGTACTTC. Its protein is CASSGDRGGWEQYF.

The rearrangement links TRBV20-1 to TRBJ2-1; D gene unclear. Deletions cut 5 bases from V and 7 bases from J, with 9 bases between. Germline values: CDR1 DFQATT, CDR2 SNEGSKA (reference sequence). The CDR3 length is 11 residues. CDR3 in amino acids: CSASSDNEQFF. Here the CDR3 DNA reads TGCAGTGCTTCATCGGATAATGAGCAGTTCTTC.

There are a few counts of this clone. Here the CDR3 DNA reads TGTGCCAGCAGACCAGGGTACTATGGCTACACCTTC. This translates into CASRPGYYGYTF. The V and J genes are TRBV28 and TRBJ1-2, with a weak D call TRBD1 (5 bases). CDR1 and CDR2 from the germline V gene are MDHEN and SYDVKM. Trimming cost V 6 bases and J 3 bases, with 8 bases left between them. This CDR3 spans 12 amino acids.

J is TRBJ1-6 and V is TRBV28; D perhaps matches TRBD1 (6 bases). Trimming removed 4 bases from V and 4 bases from J, with 17 bases in between. Germline V gene data show CDR1 as MDHEN and CDR2 as SYDVKM. There are 17 residues in the CDR3. CDR3 nucleotide sequence: TGTGCCAGCAGTTCACCTGTTGGAGGGGGGTATAATTCACCCCTCCACTTT. Translating it yields CASSSPVGGGYNSPLHF.

This rearrangement joins TRBV30 to TRBJ1-6, with D unclear. The V and J ends lost 4 bases and 0 bases respectively, with 16 bases between them. CDR1 is GTSNPN, CDR2 SVGIG, per germline (reference sequence). This CDR3 contains 17 residues. In DNA form, the CDR3 reads TGTGCCTGGAACACTCCGAAGGGAAGCTCCTATAATTCACCCCTCCACTTT. This translates into CAWNTPKGSSYNSPLHF. Variable domain in full (rest from reference TRBV30 and TRBJ1-6): SQTIHQWPATLVQPVGSPLSLECTVEGTSNPNLYWYRQAAGRGLQLLFYSVGIGQISSEVPQNLSASRPQDRQFILSSKKLLLSDSGFYLCAWNTPKGSSYNSPLHFGNGTRLTVT.

The gene calls are TRBV7-9 and TRBJ2-7; a possible D gene is TRBD1 (7 bases). The CDR3 runs 15 residues. The V gene's germline CDR1 is SEHNR and CDR2 FQNEAQ (reference sequence). V shed 1 base and J shed 2 bases, with 12 bases lying between them. CDR3 sequence (DNA): TGTGCCAGCAGCTTAGTGGGGGGACAGACCTACGAGCAGTACTTC. Its translation: CASSLVGGQTYEQYF.

V and J are TRBV5-6 and TRBJ2-2; the D gene is possibly TRBD1 (5 bases). CDR1 is SGHDT and CDR2 is YYEEEE in the germline V gene. The length of the CDR3 is 15 residues. V lost 3 bases, J lost 6 bases, and 15 bases lay in between. CDR3 bases: TGTGCCAGCAGCTCGATCAGGGTGTTCGCCGGGGAGCTGTTTTTT. Its protein product is CASSSIRVFAGELFF.